This TCR beta chain comes out of a study of tumor and adjacent non-tumor tissue in lung cancer. Overall study context: Histology: 12 adenocarcinoma, a couple of squamous cell carcinoma, 1 small cell lung cancer. Study-wide results and caveats: Significantly higher TCR diversity was found in tumor than normal lung. Higher tumor TCR diversity was associated with shorter survival.

A modified ARM-PCR protocol with three rounds of nested PCR amplified TCRbeta. TCRdb reprocessed the multiplex PCR reads with MiXCR, giving one entry per CDR3 protein. The data hold tens of thousands of distinct CDR3 sequences, with nearly 70% observed a single time. RNA was extracted from bulk tissue without any cell sorting. More than 3 cm separated this lung sample from the edge of the tumor. Chemotherapy-naive patients with new lung cancer underwent thoracic surgery in China, August–November 2014. With respect to this clonotype: What it recognizes is unknown.

The CDR3 has 14 amino acids. CDR1 is SGHAT and CDR2 is FQDESV in the germline V gene (reference sequence). Trimming removed 5 bases from V and 15 bases from J; junction bases left unmatched: 17. The sequenced sample was distant non-tumor lung tissue. This receptor was obtained from a woman aged 45-65 years with non-small cell lung cancer. V and J are TRBV11-1 and TRBJ2-3; 7 bases align to TRBD1. The CDR3 loop reads CASSMATGADTQYF. The CDR3, as DNA: TGTGCCAGCAGCATGGCTACAGGGGCTGATACTCAATATTTT.